The 13 T cell receptor beta chains in this list originate from one sample, sequenced in a study of blood T cell repertoires in COVID-19. Here immunoSEQ multiplex PCR was the method, and the copy in TCRdb shows in-frame clones only, minus some. The table shows roughly 170,000 clones, with 70% to 90% occurring only once. The specimen sequenced was peripheral blood. The receptor source for this set is a woman between 50 and 59 years old with COVID-19, enrolled during active disease.

This rearrangement joins TRBV6-6 to TRBJ2-5, with 10 positions matching TRBD1. V lost 0 bases, J lost 4 bases, and 5 bases stayed unmatched. Germline-derived CDR1 and CDR2 are MNHNY and SVGAGI (reference sequence). The CDR3 sequence is 16 residues long. CDR3 DNA sequence: TGTGCCAGCAGTTACTCGACAGGGGGCCGGGGAGAGACCCAGTACTTC. This sequence encodes CASSYSTGGRGETQYF.

The rearrangement joins TRBV27 to TRBJ2-3; 8 bases fit TRBD2. The CDR3 extends over 16 amino acids. The germline V gene has CDR1 MNHEY and CDR2 SMNVEV (reference sequence). The trim removed 3 bases at V and 6 bases at J, leaving 11 bases unmatched. The CDR3 nucleotides are TGTGCCAGCAGTTTCTACGGGGGGGCAATGCGGGATACGCAGTATTTT. Its translation is CASSFYGGAMRDTQYF.

The chain is built from TRBV6-6 and TRBJ1-1, with D possibly matching TRBD1 (5 bases). CDR1 is MNHNY and CDR2 is SVGAGI in the germline V gene (reference sequence). V was clipped by 5 bases and J by 5 bases, with 15 bases between them. The length of the CDR3 is 14 residues. CDR3 sequence (DNA): TGTGCCAGCAGTCCAGGGATGTCTGGGACTGAAGCTTTCTTT. It translates to CASSPGMSGTEAFF.

The V gene is TRBV4-1, the J gene TRBJ1-4; 7 bases match TRBD1. The CDR3 covers 17 residues. CDR1 is MGHRA and CDR2 is YSYEKL in the germline V gene. With 4 bases clipped from V and 0 bases from J, the junction kept 8 bases outside the gene matches. The CDR3 sequence is CASSRGQPLATNEKLFF. For the CDR3, the DNA is TGCGCCAGCAGCCGGGGACAGCCCCTTGCAACTAATGAAAAACTGTTTTTT.

The chain is built from TRBV20-1 and TRBJ2-7; D unresolved. V shed 3 bases and J shed 3 bases, with 15 bases lying between them. CDR3 length: 14 amino acids. Looked up from germline, CDR1 is DFQATT and CDR2 is SNEGSKA (reference sequence). This chain's CDR3 is CSASPGVVYYEQYF. For the CDR3, the DNA is TGCAGTGCTAGTCCAGGTGTGGTCTACTACGAGCAGTACTTC.

This chain uses TRBV9 with TRBJ1-6; 8 bases fit TRBD1. V dropped 4 bases and J dropped 6; count of bases not matched to a gene: 0. CDR3 length: 13 amino acids. The germline gives CDR1 SGDLS, CDR2 YYNGEE. In nucleotides, the CDR3 is TGTGCCAGCAGCCAGGGGGCTAATTCACCCCTCCACTTT. Amino acids: CASSQGANSPLHF. Using reference TRBV9 and TRBJ1-6 for the parts outside the CDR3, the full variable domain is DSGVTQTPKHLITATGQRVTLRCSPRSGDLSVYWYQQSLDQGLQFLIQYYNGEERAKGNILERFSAQQFPDLHSELNLSSLELGDSALYFCASSQGANSPLHFGNGTRLTVT.

The chain carries TRBV28 and TRBJ1-4; 9 bases fit TRBD1. Trimming took 2 bases from V and 4 from J; bases not matched to a gene: 2. The CDR3 runs to 15 residues. The germline V gene encodes CDR1 MDHEN and CDR2 SYDVKM. CDR3 bases: TGTGCCAGCAGTTTAAGGGACAGGGTTAATGAAAAACTGTTTTTT. Its translation: CASSLRDRVNEKLFF.

The chain has TRBV7-6 and TRBJ2-2; D might be TRBD2 (6 bases). With 5 bases removed from V and 0 bases from J, the gap between germline ends came to 13 bases. CDR3 length: 16 residues. Germline CDR1 SGHVS, CDR2 FNYEAQ. The chain's CDR3 is CASSPRRGANTGELFF. DNA of the CDR3: TGTGCCAGCAGCCCACGGCGGGGCGCGAACACCGGGGAGCTGTTTTTT.

The chain links TRBV6-1 to TRBJ1-1; D unclear. The CDR3 is 11 amino acids. Germline V gene lookup returns CDR1 MNHNS and CDR2 SASEGT. V lost 3 bases, J lost 11 bases, and 10 bases lay in between. CDR3 region: CASSDTIRAFF. For the CDR3, the DNA is TGTGCCAGCAGTGATACTATCCGGGCTTTCTTT.

This rearrangement joins TRBV5-8 to TRBJ2-5; D gene ambiguous. The ends were cut back, 3 bases at V and 1 base at J, with 7 bases in the middle. Germline CDR1 and CDR2: SGHTS and YDEGEE. The CDR3 runs 13 residues. CDR3 bases: TGTGCCAGCAGCTGGGCAGTCCAAGAGACCCAGTACTTC. Protein: CASSWAVQETQYF.

CDR3 nucleotides: TGTGCCATCAGTGACGGACAGGGGGGCAATCAGCCCCAGCATTTT. Its protein product is CAISDGQGGNQPQHF. This chain links TRBV10-3 with TRBJ1-5; 10 bases align to TRBD1. The ends lost 3 bases at V and 2 bases at J; junction bases unmatched: 1. Germline assignment: CDR1 ENHRY and CDR2 SYGVKD. The length of the CDR3 is 15 residues.

The chain is built from TRBV6-5 and TRBJ2-3, with D hard to call. The CDR3 is 15 residues long. V dropped 2 bases and J dropped 0 bases, with 9 bases sitting between them. CDR1 and CDR2 (germline): MNHEY, SVGAGI. CDR3 protein: CASSYVSTSTDTQYF. In DNA, the CDR3 is TGTGCCAGCAGTTACGTCTCCACTAGCACAGATACGCAGTATTTT.

This chain connects TRBV18 to TRBJ1-1; TRBD1 might be the D (6 bases). Trimming left V 2 bases short and J 2 bases short, with 6 bases between. Germline CDR1 is KGHSH and CDR2 is LQKENI. This CDR3 contains 13 residues. The CDR3 DNA reads as TGTGCCAGCTCACCAGGGGGCAACACTGAAGCTTTCTTT. Its translation: CASSPGGNTEAFF. The full variable domain, with the rest looked up from reference TRBV18 and TRBJ1-1, is NAGVMQNPRHLVRRRGQEARLRCSPMKGHSHVYWYRQLPEEGLKFMVYLQKENIIDESGMPKERFSAEFPKEGPSILRIQQVVRGDSAAYFCASSPGGNTEAFFGQGTRLTVV.